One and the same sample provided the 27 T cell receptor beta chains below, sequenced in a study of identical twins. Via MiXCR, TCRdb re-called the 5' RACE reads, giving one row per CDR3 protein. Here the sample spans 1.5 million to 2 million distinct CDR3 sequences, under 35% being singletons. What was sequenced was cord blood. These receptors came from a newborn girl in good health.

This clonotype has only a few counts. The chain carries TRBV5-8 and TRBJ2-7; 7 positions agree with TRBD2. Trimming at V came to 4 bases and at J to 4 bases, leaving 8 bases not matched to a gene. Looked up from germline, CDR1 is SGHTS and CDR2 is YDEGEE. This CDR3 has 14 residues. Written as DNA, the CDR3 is TGTGCCAGCAGCCCCTCCGCGGGAGTATACGAGCAGTACTTC. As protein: CASSPSAGVYEQYF.

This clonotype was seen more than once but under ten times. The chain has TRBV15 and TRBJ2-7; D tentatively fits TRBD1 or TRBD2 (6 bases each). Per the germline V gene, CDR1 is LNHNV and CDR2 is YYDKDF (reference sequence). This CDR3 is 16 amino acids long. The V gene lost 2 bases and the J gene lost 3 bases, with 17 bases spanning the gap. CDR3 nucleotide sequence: TGTGCCACCAGCAGATCACGCGGGAAGGGGGACTACGAGCAGTACTTC. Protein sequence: CATSRSRGKGDYEQYF.

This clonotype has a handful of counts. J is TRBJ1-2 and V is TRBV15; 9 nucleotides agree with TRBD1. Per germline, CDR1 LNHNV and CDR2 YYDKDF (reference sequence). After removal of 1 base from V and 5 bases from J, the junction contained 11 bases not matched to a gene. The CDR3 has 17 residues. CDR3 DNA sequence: TGTGCCACCAGCAGAGTATCGAGACAGGGGGGACCTTATGGCTACACCTTC. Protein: CATSRVSRQGGPYGYTF. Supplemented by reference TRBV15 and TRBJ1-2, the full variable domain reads DAMVIQNPRYQVTQFGKPVTLSCSQTLNHNVMYWYQQKSSQAPKLLFHYYDKDFNNEADTPDNFQSRRPNTSFCFLDIRSPGLGDTAMYLCATSRVSRQGGPYGYTFGSGTRLTVV.

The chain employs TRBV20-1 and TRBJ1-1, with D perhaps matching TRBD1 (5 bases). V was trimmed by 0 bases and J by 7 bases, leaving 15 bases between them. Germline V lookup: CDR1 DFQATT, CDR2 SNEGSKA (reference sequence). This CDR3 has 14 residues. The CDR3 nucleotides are TGCAGTGCTAGAGATCTCGGGCAGGGAATTGAAGCTTTCTTT. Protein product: CSARDLGQGIEAFF.

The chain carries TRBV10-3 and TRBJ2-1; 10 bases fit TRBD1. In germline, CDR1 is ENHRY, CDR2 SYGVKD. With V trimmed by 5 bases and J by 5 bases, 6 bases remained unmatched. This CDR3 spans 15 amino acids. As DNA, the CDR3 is TGTGCCATCAGTTACCGGGACAGGGGCGACAATGAGCAGTTCTTC. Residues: CAISYRDRGDNEQFF.

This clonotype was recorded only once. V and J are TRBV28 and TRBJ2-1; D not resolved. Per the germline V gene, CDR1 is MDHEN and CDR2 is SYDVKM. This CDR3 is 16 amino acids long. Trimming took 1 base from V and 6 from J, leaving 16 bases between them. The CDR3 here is CASSLSVEFLCNEQFF. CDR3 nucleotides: TGTGCCAGCAGTTTATCAGTAGAATTTCTCTGCAATGAGCAGTTCTTC.

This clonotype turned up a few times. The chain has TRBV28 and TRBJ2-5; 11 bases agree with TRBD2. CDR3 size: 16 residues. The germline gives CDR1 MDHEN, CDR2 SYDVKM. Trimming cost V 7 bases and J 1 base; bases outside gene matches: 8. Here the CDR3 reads CASIPTSGMAQETQYF. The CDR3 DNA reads TGTGCCAGCATCCCGACTAGCGGGATGGCCCAAGAGACCCAGTACTTC.

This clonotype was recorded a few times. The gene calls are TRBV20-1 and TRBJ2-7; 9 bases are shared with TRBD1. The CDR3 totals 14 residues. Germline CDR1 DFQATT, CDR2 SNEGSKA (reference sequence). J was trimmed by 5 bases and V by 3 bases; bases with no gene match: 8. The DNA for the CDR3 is TGCAGTGCTAGGGAAGGGACAGGGTGGAACGAGCAGTACTTC. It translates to CSAREGTGWNEQYF.

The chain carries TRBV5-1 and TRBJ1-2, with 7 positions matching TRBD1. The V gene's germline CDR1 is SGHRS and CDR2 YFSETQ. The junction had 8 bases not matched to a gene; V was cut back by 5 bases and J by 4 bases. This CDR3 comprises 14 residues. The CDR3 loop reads CASRLTGTSYGYTF. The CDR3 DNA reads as TGCGCCAGCAGGTTGACAGGGACGTCCTATGGCTACACCTTC. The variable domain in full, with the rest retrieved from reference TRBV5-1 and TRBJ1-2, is KAGVTQTPRYLIKTRGQQVTLSCSPISGHRSVSWYQQTPGQGLQFLFEYFSETQRNKGNFPGRFSGRQFSNSRSEMNVSTLELGDSALYLCASRLTGTSYGYTFGSGTRLTVV.

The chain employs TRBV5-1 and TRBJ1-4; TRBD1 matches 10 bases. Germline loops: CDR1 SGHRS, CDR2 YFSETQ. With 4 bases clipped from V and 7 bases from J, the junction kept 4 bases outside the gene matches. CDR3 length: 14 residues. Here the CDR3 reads CASSPDRGFEKLFF. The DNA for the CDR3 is TGCGCCAGCAGCCCGGACAGGGGGTTTGAAAAACTGTTTTTT.

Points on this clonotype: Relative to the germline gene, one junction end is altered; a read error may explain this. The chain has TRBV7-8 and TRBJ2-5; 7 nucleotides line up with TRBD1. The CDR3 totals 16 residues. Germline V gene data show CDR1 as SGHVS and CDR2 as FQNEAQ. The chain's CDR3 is CSSRGWGRSLQETQYF. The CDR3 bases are TGTTCCAGCAGGGGGTGGGGCAGGTCATTACAAGAGACCCAGTACTTC.

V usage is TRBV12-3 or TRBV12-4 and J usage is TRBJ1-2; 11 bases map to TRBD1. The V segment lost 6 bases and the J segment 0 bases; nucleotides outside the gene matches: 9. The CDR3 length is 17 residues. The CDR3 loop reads CASRPDSGQGANYGYTF. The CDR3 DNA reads TGTGCCAGCAGACCCGACTCGGGACAGGGGGCTAACTATGGCTACACCTTC.

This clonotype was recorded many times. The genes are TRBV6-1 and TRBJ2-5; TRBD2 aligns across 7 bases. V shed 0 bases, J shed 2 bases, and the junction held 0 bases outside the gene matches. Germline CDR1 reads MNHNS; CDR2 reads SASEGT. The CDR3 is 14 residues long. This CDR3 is CASSEAGGQETQYF. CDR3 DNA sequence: TGTGCCAGCAGTGAAGCGGGAGGGCAAGAGACCCAGTACTTC.

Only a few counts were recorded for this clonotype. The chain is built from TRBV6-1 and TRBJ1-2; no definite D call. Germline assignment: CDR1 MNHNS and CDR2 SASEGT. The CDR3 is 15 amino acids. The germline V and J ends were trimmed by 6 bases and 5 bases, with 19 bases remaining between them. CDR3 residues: CASSNRTRRGYGYTF. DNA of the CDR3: TGTGCCAGCAGCAATCGGACCCGACGAGGATATGGCTACACCTTC.

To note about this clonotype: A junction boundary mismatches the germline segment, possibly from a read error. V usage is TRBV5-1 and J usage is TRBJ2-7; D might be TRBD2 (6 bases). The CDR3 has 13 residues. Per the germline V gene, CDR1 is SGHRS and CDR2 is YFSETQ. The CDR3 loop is CASSLEGGYEQNF. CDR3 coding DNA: TGCGCCAGCAGCTTGGAGGGAGGCTACGAGCAGAACTTC.

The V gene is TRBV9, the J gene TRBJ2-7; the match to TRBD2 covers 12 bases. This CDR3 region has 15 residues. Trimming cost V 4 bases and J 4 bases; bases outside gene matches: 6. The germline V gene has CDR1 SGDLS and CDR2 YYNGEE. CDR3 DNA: TGTGCCAGCAGCATAGGGACTAGCGGGTTTTACGAGCAGTACTTC. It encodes CASSIGTSGFYEQYF.

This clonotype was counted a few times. The CDR3 DNA follows: TGTGCCAGCAGTCTTTGGGCAGGGGGCCATGGCTACACCTTC. This encodes CASSLWAGGHGYTF. V gene TRBV12-3 or TRBV12-4 combines with J gene TRBJ1-2; 8 bases align to TRBD1. Germline trimming cut 5 bases from V and 6 bases from J; bases unmatched to any gene: 8. The CDR3 is 14 residues long.

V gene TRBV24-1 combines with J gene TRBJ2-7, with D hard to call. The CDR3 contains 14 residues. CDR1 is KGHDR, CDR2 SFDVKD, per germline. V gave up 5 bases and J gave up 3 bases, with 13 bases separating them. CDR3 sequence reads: CATSGGPAYYEQYF. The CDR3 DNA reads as TGTGCCACCAGTGGGGGTCCAGCTTACTACGAGCAGTACTTC.

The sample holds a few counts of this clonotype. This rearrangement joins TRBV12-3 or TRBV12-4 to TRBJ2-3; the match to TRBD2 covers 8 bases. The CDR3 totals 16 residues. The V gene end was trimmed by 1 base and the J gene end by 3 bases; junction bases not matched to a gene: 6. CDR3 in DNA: TGTGCCAGCAGTTTAGGCACGGCGGGAGGTACAGATACGCAGTATTTT. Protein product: CASSLGTAGGTDTQYF.

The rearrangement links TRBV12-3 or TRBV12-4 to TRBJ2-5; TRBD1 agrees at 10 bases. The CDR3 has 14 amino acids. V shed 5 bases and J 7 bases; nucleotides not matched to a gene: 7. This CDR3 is CASSTRQGARTQYF. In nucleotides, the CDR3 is TGTGCCAGCAGTACCCGACAGGGGGCGAGGACCCAGTACTTC.

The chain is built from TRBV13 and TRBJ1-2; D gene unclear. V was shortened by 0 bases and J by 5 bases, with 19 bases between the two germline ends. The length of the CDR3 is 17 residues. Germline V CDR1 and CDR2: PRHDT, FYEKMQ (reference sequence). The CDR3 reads CASSLGRSGPGVYGYTF. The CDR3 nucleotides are TGTGCCAGCAGCTTAGGACGGTCCGGGCCTGGGGTGTATGGCTACACCTTC. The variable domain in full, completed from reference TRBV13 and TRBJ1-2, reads AAGVIQSPRHLIKEKRETATLKCYPIPRHDTVYWYQQGPGQDPQFLISFYEKMQSDKGSIPDRFSAQQFSDYHSELNMSSLELGDSALYFCASSLGRSGPGVYGYTFGSGTRLTVV.

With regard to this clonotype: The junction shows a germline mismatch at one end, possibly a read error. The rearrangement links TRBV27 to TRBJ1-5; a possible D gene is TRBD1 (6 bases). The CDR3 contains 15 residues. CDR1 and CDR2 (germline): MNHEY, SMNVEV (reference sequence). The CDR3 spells CAGSLFAGAYQPQHF. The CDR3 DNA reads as TGTGCCGGCAGTTTATTCGCAGGGGCGTATCAGCCCCAGCATTTT.

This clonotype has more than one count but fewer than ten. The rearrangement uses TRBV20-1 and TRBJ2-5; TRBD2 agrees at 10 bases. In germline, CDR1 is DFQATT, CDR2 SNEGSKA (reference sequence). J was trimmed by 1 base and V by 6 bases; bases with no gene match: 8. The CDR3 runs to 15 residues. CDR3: CSARLAGWLQETQYF. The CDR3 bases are TGCAGTGCCCGACTAGCGGGCTGGCTCCAAGAGACCCAGTACTTC.

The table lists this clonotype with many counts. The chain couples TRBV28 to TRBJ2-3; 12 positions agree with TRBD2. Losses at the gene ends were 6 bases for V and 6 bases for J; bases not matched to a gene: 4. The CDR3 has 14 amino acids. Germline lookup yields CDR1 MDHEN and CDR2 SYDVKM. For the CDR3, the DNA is TGTGCCAGCAGGACTAGCGGGAGAAGGGATACGCAGTATTTT. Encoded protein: CASRTSGRRDTQYF. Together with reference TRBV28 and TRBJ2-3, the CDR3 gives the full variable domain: DVKVTQSSRYLVKRTGEKVFLECVQDMDHENMFWYRQDPGLGLRLIYFSYDVKMKEKGDIPEGYSVSREKKERFSLILESASTNQTSMYLCASRTSGRRDTQYFGPGTRLTVL.

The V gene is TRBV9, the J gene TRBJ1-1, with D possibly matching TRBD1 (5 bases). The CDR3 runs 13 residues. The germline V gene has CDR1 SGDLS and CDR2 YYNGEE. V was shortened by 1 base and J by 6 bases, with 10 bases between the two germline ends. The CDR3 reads CASSVSGGAEAFF. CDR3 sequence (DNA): TGTGCCAGCAGCGTATCGGGGGGGGCTGAAGCTTTCTTT.

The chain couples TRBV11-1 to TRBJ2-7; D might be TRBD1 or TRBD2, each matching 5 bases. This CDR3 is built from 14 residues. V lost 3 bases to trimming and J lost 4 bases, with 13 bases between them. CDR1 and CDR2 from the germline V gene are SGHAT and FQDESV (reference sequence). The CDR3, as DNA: TGTGCCAGCAGCTTCTCGGGACCGACATACGAGCAGTACTTC. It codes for CASSFSGPTYEQYF.

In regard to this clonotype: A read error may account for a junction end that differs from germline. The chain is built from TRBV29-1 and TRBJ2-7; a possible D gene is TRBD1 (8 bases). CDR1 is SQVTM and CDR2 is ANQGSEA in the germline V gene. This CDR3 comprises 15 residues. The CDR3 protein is CSVEDPNRGDYGQYF. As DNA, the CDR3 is TGCAGCGTTGAAGATCCCAACAGGGGGGACTACGGGCAGTACTTC.